A selection of T cell receptor beta chains follows, all from one sample in a study of cytomegalovirus exposure and HLA in healthy donors. Method: immunoSEQ multiplex PCR; TCRdb's copy keeps in-frame clones and lacks some. Altogether about 150,000 clones are present, roughly 80% being singletons, with the ten largest covering 3% to 4%. Sample: PBMCs. These receptors were taken from a woman aged 40 to 55 in good health and CMV-seronegative. Each CDR3 is given with its conserved first and last residue. The order of the fields is D gene, V gene, J gene, clone size, CDR3 DNA, CDR3 protein. D genes are given only for firm matches. For some rows the clone size is stated as once, few or many, or as a class when expanded; others skip it.

>NA|TRBV11-3|TRBJ2-1|few
TGTGCCAGCAGCCTCGTTAGGGGTAGTGATGAGCAGTTCTTC
CASSLVRGSDEQFF
>TRBD1|TRBV10-3|TRBJ1-1|once
TGTGCCATCAGTGAGTGGGGGGACAGGGGGCACCAGGGACCCACTGAAGCTTTCTTT
CAISEWGDRGHQGPTEAFF
>TRBD2|TRBV9|TRBJ2-5|NA
TGTGCCAGCAGCCACCAATTAGCGGGGGAGGAGACCCAGTACTTC
CASSHQLAGEETQYF
>NA|TRBV19|TRBJ1-1|NA
TGTGCCAGTAGTATAACGGACAGTCCTGAAGCTTTCTTT
CASSITDSPEAFF
>TRBD1|TRBV5-1|TRBJ1-4|few
TGCGCCAGCAGCGTCACAGGGGTTAATGAAAAACTGTTTTTT
CASSVTGVNEKLFF
>TRBD1|TRBV11-3|TRBJ2-1|once
TGTGCCAGCAGCTCCGGGACAGGGGATGAGCAGTTCTTC
CASSSGTGDEQFF
>TRBD2|TRBV19|TRBJ2-5|NA
TGTGCCAGCGGACGGGGGGGTCGGACGGAGACCCAGTACTTC
CASGRGGRTETQYF
>NA|TRBV4-1|TRBJ2-1|NA
TGCGCCAGCAGCCAGGGCGGGACCGGCTACAATGAGCAGTTCTTC
CASSQGGTGYNEQFF
>NA|TRBV5-4|TRBJ1-2|NA
TGTGCCAGCAGCTTGGGAGCGAGTTATGGCTACACCTTC
CASSLGASYGYTF
>NA|TRBV21-1|TRBJ2-5|NA
TGTGCCAGCAGAAACCTCTTTCAGGGGAATGGCCAAGAGACCCAGTACTTC
CASRNLFQGNGQETQYF
>TRBD1|TRBV19|TRBJ2-7|NA
TGTGCCAGTAGTATGGACAGGGGGCGCGGGCAGTACTTC
CASSMDRGRGQYF
>NA|TRBV7-8|TRBJ1-4|NA
TGTGCCAGCAGCTTACGGGTTGCAACTAATGAAAAACTGTTTTTT
CASSLRVATNEKLFF
>NA|TRBV30|TRBJ2-7|NA
TGTGCCTTTGAACAACTAGCCCTTCAGGGCGAGCAGTACTTC
CAFEQLALQGEQYF
>NA|TRBV7-2|TRBJ1-2|once
TGTGCCAGCAGCTTATACACCCACGATGGCTACACCTTC
CASSLYTHDGYTF
>NA|TRBV5-1|TRBJ2-7|NA
TGCGCCAGCAGCTTGGGAGGGGGGGGGCCCTCCTACGAGCAGTACTTC
CASSLGGGGPSYEQYF
>NA|TRBV7-9|TRBJ1-6|few
TGTGCCAGCAGCCGTGTACAGGCGGATTCACCCCTCCACTTT
CASSRVQADSPLHF
>NA|TRBV10-3|TRBJ2-7|NA
TGTGCCATCCAGGGCCAGATAAGTCCCTCCTACGAGCAGTACTTC
CAIQGQISPSYEQYF
>NA|TRBV5-1|TRBJ1-1|few
TGCGCCAGCAGCTTGGAGGGCCCCAGGGGCACTGAAGCTTTCTTT
CASSLEGPRGTEAFF
>TRBD1|TRBV6-4|TRBJ2-1|NA
TGTGCTTCTGCTACTACAGGGGTGGGTCCCCTCGTTCGTGAGCAGTTCTTC
CASATTGVGPLVREQFF
>TRBD2|TRBV29-1|TRBJ2-2|NA
TGCAGCGTTGGAAGTCTGAGCGGGGTGAACACCGGGGAGCTGTTTTTT
CSVGSLSGVNTGELFF
>TRBD1|TRBV11-3|TRBJ1-1|NA
TGTGCCAGCAGCTCGGGACAGACGAACACTGAAGCTTTCTTT
CASSSGQTNTEAFF
>TRBD1|TRBV28|TRBJ1-2|NA
TGTGCCAGCAGTATCGACAGGGACTATGGCTACACCTTC
CASSIDRDYGYTF
>TRBD2|TRBV4-1|TRBJ2-2|NA
TGCGCCAGCAGCCAAGGGACTAGCGGGGGGGCGGTTACCGGGGAGCTGTTTTTT
CASSQGTSGGAVTGELFF
>TRBD2|TRBV29-1|TRBJ2-1|NA
TGCAGCGTCGAACTAGCGGGGGGGCCGAGATTTTTTGAGCAGTTCTTC
CSVELAGGPRFFEQFF
>NA|TRBV7-9|TRBJ1-4|NA
TGTGCCAGCAGCTTAGCGGGGGGGCAGACTGCAACTAATGAAAAACTGTTTTTT
CASSLAGGQTATNEKLFF
>NA|TRBV6-5|TRBJ2-7|few
TGTGCCAGCAGATCGTCAGGGGGGCGACCCCACGAGCAGTACTTC
CASRSSGGRPHEQYF
>NA|TRBV27|TRBJ1-3|NA
TGTGCCAGCAGTTTATCGGCGGACTCTGGAAACACCATATATTTT
CASSLSADSGNTIYF
>NA|TRBV27|TRBJ1-5|NA
TGTGCCAGCAGTTTATATGGTAGCCTCAATCAGCCCCAGCATTTT
CASSLYGSLNQPQHF
>NA|TRBV6-1|TRBJ1-2|NA
TGTGCCAGCAGCCTTGTGGGGCCTGAGGATGGCTACACCTTC
CASSLVGPEDGYTF
>TRBD1|TRBV5-1|TRBJ1-1|NA
TGCGCCAGCAGCTTGCGTCAGGGGGCGACGAGGGGGACTGAAGCTTTCTTT
CASSLRQGATRGTEAFF
>TRBD2|TRBV4-1|TRBJ2-1|NA
TGCGCCAGCAGCCCGGGAAGACTAGCGGGTAATGAGCAGTTCTTC
CASSPGRLAGNEQFF
>TRBD1|TRBV5-6|TRBJ1-6|NA
TGTGCCAGCAGGTCGGGACAGGTTAATTCACCCCTCCACTTT
CASRSGQVNSPLHF
>TRBD2|TRBV5-1|TRBJ2-7|NA
TGCGCCAGCAGCTTGGGCACAGGACTAGCGGGAGTCTCCTACGAGCAGTACTTC
CASSLGTGLAGVSYEQYF
>TRBD2|TRBV5-6|TRBJ2-1|NA
TGTGCCAGCAGCTTAGCCCCGTCTAGCGGGGTCTACAATGAGCAGTTCTTC
CASSLAPSSGVYNEQFF
>TRBD2|TRBV7-7|TRBJ2-1|NA
TGTGCTAGCAGCCAACTAGCGGGAGGCTACAATGAGCAGTTCTTC
CASSQLAGGYNEQFF
>NA|TRBV10-3|TRBJ1-5|few
TGTGCCATCAGTGGAAAAGGGGGATATGGCAATCAGCCCCAGCATTTT
CAISGKGGYGNQPQHF
>NA|TRBV19|TRBJ1-1|once
TGTGCCAGTACCGGGAACACTGAAGCTTTCTTT
CASTGNTEAFF
>NA|TRBV11-2|TRBJ1-3|NA
TGTGCCAGCAGCTTAGGGCCAGGGGCTTTCGGAAACACCATATATTTT
CASSLGPGAFGNTIYF
>TRBD1|TRBV5-1|TRBJ2-1|NA
TGCGCCAGCAGCGAGGGACAGGTCGGGGTCAATGAGCAGTTCTTC
CASSEGQVGVNEQFF
>TRBD2|TRBV10-1|TRBJ2-2|NA
TGCGCCAGCAGTGGGCCTAGCGGGAGAGGTAACACCGGGGAGCTGTTTTTT
CASSGPSGRGNTGELFF
>NA|TRBV5-1|TRBJ1-1|NA
TGCGCCAGCAGCATCCGGGGGGGGTATGGCACTGAAGCTTTCTTT
CASSIRGGYGTEAFF
>NA|TRBV2|TRBJ1-1|NA
TGTGCCAGCAGTGCCGAGTCAGGATCCACTGAAGCTTTCTTT
CASSAESGSTEAFF
>NA|TRBV30|TRBJ2-5|NA
TGTGCCTGGAGCCGGGACCAAGAGACCCAGTACTTC
CAWSRDQETQYF
>NA|TRBV7-9|TRBJ2-7|NA
TGTGCCAGCAGCTTATATTCCCGTGAGCAGTACTTC
CASSLYSREQYF
>NA|TRBV5-1|TRBJ1-3|once
TGCGCCAGCAGCCCGGACAGCCCCGGAAACACCATATATTTT
CASSPDSPGNTIYF
>NA|TRBV29-1|TRBJ1-3|NA
TGCAGCGCGGGGAGGGGAGGAAACACCATATATTTT
CSAGRGGNTIYF
>TRBD2|TRBV10-3|TRBJ2-7|few
TGTGCCACGGGAGGGAGACAGAACTACGAGCAGTACTTC
CATGGRQNYEQYF
>NA|TRBV7-2|TRBJ1-6|few
TGTGCCAGCAGCCTCCACCCCGGTAGGAGCTCCTATAATTCACCCCTCCACTTT
CASSLHPGRSSYNSPLHF